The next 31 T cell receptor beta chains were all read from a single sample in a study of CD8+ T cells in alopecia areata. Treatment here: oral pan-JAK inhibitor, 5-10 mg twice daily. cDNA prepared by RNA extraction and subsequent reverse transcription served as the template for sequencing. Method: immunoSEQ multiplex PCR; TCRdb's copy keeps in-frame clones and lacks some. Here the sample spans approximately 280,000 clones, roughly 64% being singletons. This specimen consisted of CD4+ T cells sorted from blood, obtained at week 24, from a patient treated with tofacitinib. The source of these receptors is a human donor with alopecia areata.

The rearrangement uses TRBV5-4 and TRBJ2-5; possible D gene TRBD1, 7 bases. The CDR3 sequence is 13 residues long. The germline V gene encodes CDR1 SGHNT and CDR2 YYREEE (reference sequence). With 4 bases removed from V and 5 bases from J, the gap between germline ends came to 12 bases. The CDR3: CASSIQGRETQYF. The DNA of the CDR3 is TGTGCCAGCAGCATACAGGGGAGGGAGACCCAGTACTTC.

The CDR3 protein is CASSPGDGGYTF. The CDR3 coding sequence is TGTGCCAGCAGCCCGGGGGACGGCGGCTACACCTTC. The V gene is TRBV7-8, the J gene TRBJ1-2; a weak D match, TRBD1 (5 bases). CDR1 and CDR2 (germline): SGHVS, FQNEAQ. The ends were cut back, 5 bases at V and 8 bases at J, with 12 bases in the middle. This CDR3 region has 12 residues.

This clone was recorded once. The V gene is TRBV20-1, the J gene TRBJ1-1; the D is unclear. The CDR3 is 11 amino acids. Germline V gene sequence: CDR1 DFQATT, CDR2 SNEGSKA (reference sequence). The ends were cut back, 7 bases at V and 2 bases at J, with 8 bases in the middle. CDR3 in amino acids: CSGAKNTEAFF. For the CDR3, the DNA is TGCAGTGGGGCTAAAAACACTGAAGCTTTCTTT.

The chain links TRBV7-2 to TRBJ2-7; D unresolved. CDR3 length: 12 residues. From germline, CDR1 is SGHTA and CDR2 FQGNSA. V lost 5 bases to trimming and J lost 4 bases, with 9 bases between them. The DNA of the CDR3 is TGTGCCAGCAGCCCCGTGATGTACGAGCAGTACTTC. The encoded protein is CASSPVMYEQYF.

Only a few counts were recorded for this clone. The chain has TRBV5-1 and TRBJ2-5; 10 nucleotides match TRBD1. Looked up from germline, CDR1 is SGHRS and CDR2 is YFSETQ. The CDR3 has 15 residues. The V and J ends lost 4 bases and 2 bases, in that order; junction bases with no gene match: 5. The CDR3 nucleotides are TGCGCCAGCAGCCCCCGGACAGGGGGGCAAGAGACCCAGTACTTC. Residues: CASSPRTGGQETQYF.

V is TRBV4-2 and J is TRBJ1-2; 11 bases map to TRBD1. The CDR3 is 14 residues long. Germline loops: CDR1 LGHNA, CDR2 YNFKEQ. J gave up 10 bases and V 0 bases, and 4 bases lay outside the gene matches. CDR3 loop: CASSQDRTGGPYTF. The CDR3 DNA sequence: TGTGCCAGCAGCCAAGATCGGACAGGGGGCCCCTACACCTTC.

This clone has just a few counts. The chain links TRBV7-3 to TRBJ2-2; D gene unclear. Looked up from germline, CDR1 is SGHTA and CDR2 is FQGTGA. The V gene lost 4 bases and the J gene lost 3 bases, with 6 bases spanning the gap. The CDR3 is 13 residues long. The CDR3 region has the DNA TGTGCCAGCAGCTCGAGTCACACCGGGGAGCTGTTTTTT. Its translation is CASSSSHTGELFF.

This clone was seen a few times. DNA of the CDR3: TGTGCCAGCGCCCTAGCGGGGACCACAGATACGCAGTATTTT. Its translation: CASALAGTTDTQYF. V and J are TRBV2 and TRBJ2-3; 9 nucleotides line up with TRBD2. The ends lost 8 bases at V and 2 bases at J; junction bases unmatched: 5. The CDR3 spans 14 residues. CDR1 SNHLY and CDR2 FYNNEI come from the germline V gene.

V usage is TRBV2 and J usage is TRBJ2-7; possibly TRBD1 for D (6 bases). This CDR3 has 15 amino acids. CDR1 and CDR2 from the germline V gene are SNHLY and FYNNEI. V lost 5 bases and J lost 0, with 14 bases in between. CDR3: CASSYTQGSSYEQYF. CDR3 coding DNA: TGTGCCAGCAGTTATACACAGGGCAGCTCCTACGAGCAGTACTTC. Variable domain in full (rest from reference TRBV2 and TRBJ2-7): EPEVTQTPSHQVTQMGQEVILRCVPISNHLYFYWYRQILGQKVEFLVSFYNNEISEKSEIFDDQFSVERPDGSNFTLKIRSTKLEDSAMYFCASSYTQGSSYEQYFGPGTRLTVT.

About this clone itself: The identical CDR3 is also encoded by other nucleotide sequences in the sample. The DNA of the CDR3 is TGTGCCTGGAGTCCCGGACAGTCCAATCAGCCCCAGCATTTT. Translation gives CAWSPGQSNQPQHF. The J gene is TRBJ1-5, the V gene TRBV30, with D possibly matching TRBD1 (6 bases). The CDR3 consists of 14 residues. Trimming removed 2 bases at V and 3 bases at J, with 11 bases between. Germline CDR1 and CDR2: GTSNPN and SVGIG (reference sequence).

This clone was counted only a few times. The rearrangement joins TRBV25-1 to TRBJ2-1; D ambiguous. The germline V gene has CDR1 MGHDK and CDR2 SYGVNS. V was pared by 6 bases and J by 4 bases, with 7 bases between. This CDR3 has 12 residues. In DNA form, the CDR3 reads TGTGCCAGCAGCTCGGGTTACAATGAGCAGTTCTTC. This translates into CASSSGYNEQFF.

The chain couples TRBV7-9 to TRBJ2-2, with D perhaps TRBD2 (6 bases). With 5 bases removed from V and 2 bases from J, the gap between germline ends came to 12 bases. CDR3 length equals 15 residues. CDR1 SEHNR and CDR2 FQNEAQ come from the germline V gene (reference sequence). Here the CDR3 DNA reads TGTGCCAGCAGCCCTCCCGCGGGAAACACCGGGGAGCTGTTTTTT. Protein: CASSPPAGNTGELFF. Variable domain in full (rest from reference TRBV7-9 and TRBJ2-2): DTGVSQNPRHKITKRGQNVTFRCDPISEHNRLYWYRQTLGQGPEFLTYFQNEAQLEKSRLLSDRFSAERPKGSFSTLEIQRTEQGDSAMYLCASSPPAGNTGELFFGEGSRLTVL.

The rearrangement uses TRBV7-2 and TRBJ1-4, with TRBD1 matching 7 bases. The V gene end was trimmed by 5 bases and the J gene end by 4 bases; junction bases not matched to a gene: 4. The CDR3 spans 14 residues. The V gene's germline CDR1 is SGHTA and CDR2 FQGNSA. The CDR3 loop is CASSDRDLNEKLFF. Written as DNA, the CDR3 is TGTGCCAGCAGCGACAGGGACCTTAATGAAAAACTGTTTTTT.

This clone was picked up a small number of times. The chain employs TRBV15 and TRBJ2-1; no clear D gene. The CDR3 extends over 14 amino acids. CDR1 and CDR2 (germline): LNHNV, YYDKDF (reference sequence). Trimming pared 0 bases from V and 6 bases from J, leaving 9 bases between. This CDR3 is CATSRDSAVNEQFF. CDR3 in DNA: TGTGCCACCAGCAGAGACTCGGCGGTCAATGAGCAGTTCTTC.

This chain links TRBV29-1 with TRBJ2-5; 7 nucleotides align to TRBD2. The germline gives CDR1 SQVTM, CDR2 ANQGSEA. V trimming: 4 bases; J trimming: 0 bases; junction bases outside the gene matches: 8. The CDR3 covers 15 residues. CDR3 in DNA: TGCAGCGTTGGGCGACGCCTAGCGGACCAAGAGACCCAGTACTTC. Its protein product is CSVGRRLADQETQYF.

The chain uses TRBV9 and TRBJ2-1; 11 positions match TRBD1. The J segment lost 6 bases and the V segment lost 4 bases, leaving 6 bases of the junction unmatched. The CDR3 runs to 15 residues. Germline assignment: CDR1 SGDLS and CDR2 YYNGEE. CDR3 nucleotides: TGTGCCAGCAGCATCGCCGGGACAGGGGGCAATGAGCAGTTCTTC. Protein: CASSIAGTGGNEQFF.

The CDR3 is CASSSLLSGGRETQYF. DNA of the CDR3: TGTGCCAGCAGCTCCCTCCTTAGCGGGGGGCGGGAGACCCAGTACTTC. The V call is TRBV7-2, the J call TRBJ2-5; 10 bases map to TRBD2. The CDR3 extends over 16 amino acids. The V segment lost 4 bases and the J segment 5 bases; nucleotides outside the gene matches: 10. CDR1 and CDR2 (germline): SGHTA, FQGNSA.

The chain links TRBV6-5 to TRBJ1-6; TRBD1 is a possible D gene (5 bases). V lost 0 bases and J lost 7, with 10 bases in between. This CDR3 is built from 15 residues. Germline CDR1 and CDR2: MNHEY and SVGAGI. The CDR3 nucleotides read TGTGCCAGCAGTTACTCGGCGGGGGAAAATTCACCCCTCCACTTT. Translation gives CASSYSAGENSPLHF.

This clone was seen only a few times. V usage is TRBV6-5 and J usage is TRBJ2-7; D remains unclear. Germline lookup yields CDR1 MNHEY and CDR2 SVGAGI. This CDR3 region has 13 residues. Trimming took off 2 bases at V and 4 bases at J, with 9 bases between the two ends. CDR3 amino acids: CASSYEWGYEQYF. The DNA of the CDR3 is TGTGCCAGCAGTTACGAGTGGGGATACGAGCAGTACTTC.

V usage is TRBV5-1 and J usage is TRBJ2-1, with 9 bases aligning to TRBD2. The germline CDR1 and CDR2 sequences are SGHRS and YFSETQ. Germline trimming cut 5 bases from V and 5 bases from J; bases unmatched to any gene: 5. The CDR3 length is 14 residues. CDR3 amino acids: CASRLSGGNNEQFF. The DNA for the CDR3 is TGCGCCAGCAGACTTAGCGGGGGAAACAATGAGCAGTTCTTC.

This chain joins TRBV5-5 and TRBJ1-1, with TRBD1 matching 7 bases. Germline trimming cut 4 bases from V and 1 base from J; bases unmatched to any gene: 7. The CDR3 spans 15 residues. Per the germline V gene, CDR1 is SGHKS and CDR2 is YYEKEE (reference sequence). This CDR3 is CASSAGTVGNTEAFF. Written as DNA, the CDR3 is TGTGCCAGCAGCGCAGGGACAGTCGGGAACACTGAAGCTTTCTTT.

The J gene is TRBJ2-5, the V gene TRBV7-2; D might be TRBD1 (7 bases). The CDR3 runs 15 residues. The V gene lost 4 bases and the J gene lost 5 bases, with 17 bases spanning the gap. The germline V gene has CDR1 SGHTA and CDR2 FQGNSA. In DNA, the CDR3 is TGTGCCAGCAGCTCCTCGGACAGGAGCGGGGAGACCCAGTACTTC. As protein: CASSSSDRSGETQYF.

Here the CDR3 DNA reads TGCGCCAGCAGCGGAACACTGGCACTTCCGAACACTGAAGCTTTCTTT. Its translation is CASSGTLALPNTEAFF. The rearrangement uses TRBV5-1 and TRBJ1-1; D gene ambiguous. Trimming removed 4 bases from V and 1 base from J, with 17 bases in between. The germline gives CDR1 SGHRS, CDR2 YFSETQ. The CDR3 has 16 residues.

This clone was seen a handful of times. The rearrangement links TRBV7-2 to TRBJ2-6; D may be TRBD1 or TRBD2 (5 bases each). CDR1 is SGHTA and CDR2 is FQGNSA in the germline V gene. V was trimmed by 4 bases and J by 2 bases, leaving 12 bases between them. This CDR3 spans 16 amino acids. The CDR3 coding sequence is TGTGCCAGCAGCTACTCTCGAGGGGCTGGGGCCAACGTCCTGACTTTC. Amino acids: CASSYSRGAGANVLTF.

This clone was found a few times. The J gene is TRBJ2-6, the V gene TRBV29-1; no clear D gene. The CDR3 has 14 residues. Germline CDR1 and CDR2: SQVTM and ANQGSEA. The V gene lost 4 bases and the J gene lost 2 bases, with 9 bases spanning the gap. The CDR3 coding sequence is TGCAGCGTTGCCACCCAAGCTGGGGCCAACGTCCTGACTTTC. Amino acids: CSVATQAGANVLTF.

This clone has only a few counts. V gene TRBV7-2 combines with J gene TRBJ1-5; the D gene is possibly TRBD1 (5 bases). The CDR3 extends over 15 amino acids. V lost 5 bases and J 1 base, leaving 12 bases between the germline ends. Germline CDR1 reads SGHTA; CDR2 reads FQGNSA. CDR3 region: CASSAWQGSNQPQHF. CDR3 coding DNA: TGTGCCAGCAGCGCCTGGCAGGGAAGCAATCAGCCCCAGCATTTT.

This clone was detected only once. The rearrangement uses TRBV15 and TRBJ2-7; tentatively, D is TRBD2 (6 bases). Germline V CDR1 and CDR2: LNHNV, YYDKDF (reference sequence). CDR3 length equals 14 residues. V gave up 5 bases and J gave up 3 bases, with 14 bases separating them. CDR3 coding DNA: TGTGCCACCAGCGTTAACCGGGACTTCTACGAGCAGTACTTC. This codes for CATSVNRDFYEQYF.

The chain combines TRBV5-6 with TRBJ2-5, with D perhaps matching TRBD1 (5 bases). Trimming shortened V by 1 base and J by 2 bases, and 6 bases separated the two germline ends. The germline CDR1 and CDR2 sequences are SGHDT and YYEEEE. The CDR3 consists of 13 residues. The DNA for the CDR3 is TGTGCCAGCAGCTTGCCAGGGCAAGAGACCCAGTACTTC. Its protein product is CASSLPGQETQYF.

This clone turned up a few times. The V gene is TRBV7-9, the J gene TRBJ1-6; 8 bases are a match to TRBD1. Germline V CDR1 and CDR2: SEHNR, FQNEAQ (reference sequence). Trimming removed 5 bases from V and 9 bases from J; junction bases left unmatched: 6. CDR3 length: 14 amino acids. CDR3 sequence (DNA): TGTGCCAGCAGCCGCGACAGGGGAGGTTCACCCCTCCACTTT. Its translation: CASSRDRGGSPLHF.

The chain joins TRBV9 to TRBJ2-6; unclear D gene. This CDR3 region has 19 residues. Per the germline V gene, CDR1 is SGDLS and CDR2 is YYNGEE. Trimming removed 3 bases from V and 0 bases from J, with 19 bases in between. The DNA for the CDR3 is TGTGCCAGCAGCGCGAATACAGCCCGAGTCGTCTCTGGGGCCAACGTCCTGACTTTC. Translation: CASSANTARVVSGANVLTF.

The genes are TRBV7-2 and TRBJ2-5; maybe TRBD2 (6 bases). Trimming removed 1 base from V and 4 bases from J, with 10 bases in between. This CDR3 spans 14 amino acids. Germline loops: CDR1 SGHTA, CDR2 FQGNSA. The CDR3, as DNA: TGTGCCAGCAGCTTAGAACTAGCAGTAGAGACCCAGTACTTC. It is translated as CASSLELAVETQYF.